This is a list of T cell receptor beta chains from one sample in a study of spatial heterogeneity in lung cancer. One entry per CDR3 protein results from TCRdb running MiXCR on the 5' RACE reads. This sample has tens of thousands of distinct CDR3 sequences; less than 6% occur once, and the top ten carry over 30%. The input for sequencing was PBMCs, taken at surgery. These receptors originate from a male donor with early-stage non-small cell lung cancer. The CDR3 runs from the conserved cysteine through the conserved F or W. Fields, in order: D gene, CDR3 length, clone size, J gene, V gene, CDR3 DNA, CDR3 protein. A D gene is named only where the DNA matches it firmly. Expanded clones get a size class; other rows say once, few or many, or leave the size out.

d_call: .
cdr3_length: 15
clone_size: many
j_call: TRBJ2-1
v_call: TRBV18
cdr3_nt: TGTGCCAGCTCACCCGCCGAGGCCGACAACAATGAGCAGTTCTTC
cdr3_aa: CASSPAEADNNEQFF

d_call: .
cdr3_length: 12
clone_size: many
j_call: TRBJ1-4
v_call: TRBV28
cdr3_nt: TGTGCCAGCACCCCCCCCCGGGGTGGGTTGTTTTTT
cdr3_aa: CASTPPRGGLFF

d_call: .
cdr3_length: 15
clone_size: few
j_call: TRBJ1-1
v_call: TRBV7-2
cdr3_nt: TGTGCCAGCAGCTTAACGGGGGCGCCGAACACTGAAGCTTTCTTT
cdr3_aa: CASSLTGAPNTEAFF

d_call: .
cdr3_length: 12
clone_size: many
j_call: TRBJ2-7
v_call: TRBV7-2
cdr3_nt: TGTGCCAGCAGTCTAGGGGCCTACGAGCAGTACTTC
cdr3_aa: CASSLGAYEQYF

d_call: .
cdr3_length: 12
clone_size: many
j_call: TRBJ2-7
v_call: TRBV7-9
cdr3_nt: TGTGCCAGCAGCGGGACCGACTACGAGCAGTACTTC
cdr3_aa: CASSGTDYEQYF

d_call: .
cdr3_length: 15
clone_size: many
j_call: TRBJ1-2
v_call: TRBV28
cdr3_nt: TGTGCCAGCAGTAAGTCGGACAGAAGGTTCTATGGCTACACCTTC
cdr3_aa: CASSKSDRRFYGYTF

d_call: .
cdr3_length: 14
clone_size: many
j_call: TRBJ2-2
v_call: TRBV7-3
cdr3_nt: TGTGCCAGCTCATTTACAGCGAACACCGGGGAGCTGTTTTTT
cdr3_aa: CASSFTANTGELFF

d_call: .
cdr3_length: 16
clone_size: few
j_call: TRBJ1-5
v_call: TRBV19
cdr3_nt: TGTGCCAGTAGTATACTGGGGGGATATGCAATCAGAGCCCAGCATTTT
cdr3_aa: CASSILGGYAIRAQHF

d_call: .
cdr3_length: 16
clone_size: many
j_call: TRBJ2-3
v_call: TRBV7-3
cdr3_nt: TGTGCCAGCAGCTTCTCTGCCGGCGGGGGCACAGATACGCAGTATTTT
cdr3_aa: CASSFSAGGGTDTQYF

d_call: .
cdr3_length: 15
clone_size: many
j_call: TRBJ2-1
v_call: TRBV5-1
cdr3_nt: TGCGCCAGCAGCTTGGTGGTTAGCTCCTACAATGAGCAGTTCTTC
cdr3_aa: CASSLVVSSYNEQFF

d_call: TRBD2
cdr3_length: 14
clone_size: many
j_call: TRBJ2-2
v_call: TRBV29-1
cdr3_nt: TGCAGCGGGCTAATCAGCGGGGGGGCCGGGGAGCTGTTTTTT
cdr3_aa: CSGLISGGAGELFF

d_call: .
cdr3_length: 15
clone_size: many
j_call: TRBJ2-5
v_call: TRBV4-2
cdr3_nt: TGTGCCAGCAGCCAAGATTTATCGGGGAAAGAGACCCAGTACTTC
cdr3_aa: CASSQDLSGKETQYF

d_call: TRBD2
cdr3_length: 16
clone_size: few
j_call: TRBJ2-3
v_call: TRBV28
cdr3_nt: TGTGCCAGCAGTTCAGCGGGGGGGGGACATCGAGATACGCAGTATTTT
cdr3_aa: CASSSAGGGHRDTQYF

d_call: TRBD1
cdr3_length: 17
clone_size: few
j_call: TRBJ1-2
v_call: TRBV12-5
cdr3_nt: TGTGCTAGTGGCCGAAGCAGTCCCGGGACAGGGTTGAATGGCTACACCTTC
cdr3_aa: CASGRSSPGTGLNGYTF

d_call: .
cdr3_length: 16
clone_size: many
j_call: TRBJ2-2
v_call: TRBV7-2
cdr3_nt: TGTGCCAGCAGCTTAGATGCCCCGACTATCGCCGGGGAGCTGTTTTTT
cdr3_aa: CASSLDAPTIAGELFF

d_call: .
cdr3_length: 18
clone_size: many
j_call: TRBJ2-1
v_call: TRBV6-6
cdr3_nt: TGTGCCAGCAGTTTAAGGGCTGAGGGACATTTCATTGGGAATGAGCAGTTCTTC
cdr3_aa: CASSLRAEGHFIGNEQFF

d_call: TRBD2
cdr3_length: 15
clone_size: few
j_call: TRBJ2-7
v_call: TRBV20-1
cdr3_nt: TGCAGTGCTAGACCTCCGGCGGGAGGGACCTACGAGCAGTACTTC
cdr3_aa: CSARPPAGGTYEQYF

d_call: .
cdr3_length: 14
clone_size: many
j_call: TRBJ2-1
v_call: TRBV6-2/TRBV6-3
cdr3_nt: TGTGCCAGCAGTTCTAGGGTACCTTTAAATGAGCAGTTCTTC
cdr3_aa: CASSSRVPLNEQFF

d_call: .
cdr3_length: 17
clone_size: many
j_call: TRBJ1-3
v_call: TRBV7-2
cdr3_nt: TGTGCCAGCAGCTTAACAGGGAACCACTACTCTGGAAACACCATATATTTT
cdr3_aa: CASSLTGNHYSGNTIYF

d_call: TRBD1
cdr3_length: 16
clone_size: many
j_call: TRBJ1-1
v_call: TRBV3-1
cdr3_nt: TGTGCCAGCAGCCCCAGGGGGTATCTACGGAACACTGAAGCTTTCTTT
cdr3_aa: CASSPRGYLRNTEAFF

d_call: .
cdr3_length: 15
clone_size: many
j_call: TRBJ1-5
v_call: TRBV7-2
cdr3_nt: TGTGCCAGCAGCGAGGGACCACCGGGCAATCAGCCCCAGCATTTT
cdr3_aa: CASSEGPPGNQPQHF

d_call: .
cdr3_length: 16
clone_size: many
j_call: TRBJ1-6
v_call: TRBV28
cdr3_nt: TGTGCCAGCAGTCGAACATCCCAGAATCATAATTCACCCCTCCACTTT
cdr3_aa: CASSRTSQNHNSPLHF

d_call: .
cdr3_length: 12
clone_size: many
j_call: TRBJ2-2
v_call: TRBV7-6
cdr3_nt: TGTGCCAGCAGCTTCGATGCCGGGGAGCTGTTTTTT
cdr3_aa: CASSFDAGELFF

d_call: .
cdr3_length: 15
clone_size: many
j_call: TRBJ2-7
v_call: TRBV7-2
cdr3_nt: TGTGCCAGCAGCTGGCCTGAAAACCTATTACACGAGCAGTACTTC
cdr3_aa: CASSWPENLLHEQYF

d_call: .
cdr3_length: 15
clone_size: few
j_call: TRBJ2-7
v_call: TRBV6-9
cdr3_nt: TGTGCCAGCAGTTCAAGACCGTCCAAGGGCTACGAGCAGTACTTC
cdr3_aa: CASSSRPSKGYEQYF

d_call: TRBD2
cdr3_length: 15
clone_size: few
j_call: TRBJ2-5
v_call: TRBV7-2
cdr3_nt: TGTGCCAGCAGCTTAGGCGGGAGGACTTCAGAGACCCAGTACTTC
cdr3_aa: CASSLGGRTSETQYF

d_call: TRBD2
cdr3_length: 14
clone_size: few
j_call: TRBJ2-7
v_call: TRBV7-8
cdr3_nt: TGTGCCAGCAGCCCCCGGGACTATCTCAACGAGCAGTACTTC
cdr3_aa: CASSPRDYLNEQYF

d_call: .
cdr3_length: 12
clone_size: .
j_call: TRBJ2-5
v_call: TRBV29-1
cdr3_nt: TGCAGCGTTGCGGGTCTACAAGAGACCCAGTACTTC
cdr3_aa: CSVAGLQETQYF

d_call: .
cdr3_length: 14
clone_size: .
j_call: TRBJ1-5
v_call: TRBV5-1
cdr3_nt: TGTGCCAGCAGCTTATTAGCTAGCAATCAGCCCCAGCATTTT
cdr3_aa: CASSLLASNQPQHF

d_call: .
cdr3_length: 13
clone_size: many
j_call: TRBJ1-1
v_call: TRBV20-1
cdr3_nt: TGCAGTGCTGCCCGCCAGGGGCAAACTGAAGCTTTCTTT
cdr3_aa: CSAARQGQTEAFF

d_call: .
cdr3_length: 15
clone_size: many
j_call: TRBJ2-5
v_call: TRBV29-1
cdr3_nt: TGCAGCGTTGAAGACCCAGACGTGTACCAAGAGACCCAGTACTTC
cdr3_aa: CSVEDPDVYQETQYF

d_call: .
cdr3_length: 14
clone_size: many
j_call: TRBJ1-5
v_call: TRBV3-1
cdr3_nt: TGTGCCAGCTCGCACGGAGATAGCAATCAGCCCCAGCATTTT
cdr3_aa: CASSHGDSNQPQHF

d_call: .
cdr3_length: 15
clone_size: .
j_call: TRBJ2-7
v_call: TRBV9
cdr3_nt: TGTGCCAGCAGCCGTACGAGGGGGTCGGACTACGAGCAGTACTTC
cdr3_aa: CASSRTRGSDYEQYF

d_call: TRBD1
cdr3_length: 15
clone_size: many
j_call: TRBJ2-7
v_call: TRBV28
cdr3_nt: TGTGCCAGCAGCCCCGGGACAGGGGTATCCTACGAGCAGTACTTC
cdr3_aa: CASSPGTGVSYEQYF

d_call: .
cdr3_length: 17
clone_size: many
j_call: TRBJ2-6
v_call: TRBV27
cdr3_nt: TGTGCCAGCAGTCCCGGTCTAGGTAGCTCTGGGGCCAACGTCCTGACTTTC
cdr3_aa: CASSPGLGSSGANVLTF

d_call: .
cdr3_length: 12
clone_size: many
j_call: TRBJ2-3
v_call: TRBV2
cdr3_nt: TGTGCCAGCAGTTCCGGATGGGATACGCAGTATTTT
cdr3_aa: CASSSGWDTQYF

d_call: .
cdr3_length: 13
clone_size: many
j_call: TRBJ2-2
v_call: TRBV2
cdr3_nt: TGTGCCAGCAGAGACTTTTTCACCGGGGAGCTGTTTTTT
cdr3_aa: CASRDFFTGELFF

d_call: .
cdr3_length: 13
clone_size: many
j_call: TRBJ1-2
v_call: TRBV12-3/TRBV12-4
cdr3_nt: TGTGCCAGCAGCCCGGTCTTGGGGCTCGGCTACACCTTC
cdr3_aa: CASSPVLGLGYTF

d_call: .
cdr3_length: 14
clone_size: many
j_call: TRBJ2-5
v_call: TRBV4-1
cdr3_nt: TGCGCCAGCAGCCAAAGGGAGCTGCAAGAGACCCAGTACTTC
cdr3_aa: CASSQRELQETQYF

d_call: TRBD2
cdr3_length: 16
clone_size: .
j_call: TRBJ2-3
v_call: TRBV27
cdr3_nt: TGTGCCAGCAGTCTGGGACTAGCGGGGGGCACAGATACGCAGTATTTT
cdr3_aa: CASSLGLAGGTDTQYF

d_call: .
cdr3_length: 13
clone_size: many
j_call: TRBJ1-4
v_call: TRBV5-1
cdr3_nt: TGCGCCAGCAGCTCCCGCCCTAATGAAAAACTGTTTTTT
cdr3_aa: CASSSRPNEKLFF

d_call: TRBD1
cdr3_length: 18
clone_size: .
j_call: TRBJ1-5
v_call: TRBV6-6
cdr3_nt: TGTGCCAGCAGTTACCCATCGGGACAGGGGGGGTTGGGTCAGCCCCAGCATTTT
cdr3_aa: CASSYPSGQGGLGQPQHF